The 27 T cell receptor beta chains presented below share a single source sample, sequenced in a study of T-cell memory formation after mild COVID-19 (dated by TCRdb to the early 2020s). The library was produced with 5' RACE. The sequencer listed for this sample is Illumina NovaSeq 6000. TCRdb ran its own pipeline on the public reads, namely fastp trimming at Q25 and MiXCR clone calling, and kept in-frame beta chains. Each entry is one CDR3 protein sequence, shown with its most common DNA and genes. The sample table shows about half a million distinct CDR3 sequences, and 15% to 20% are seen once. The ten most abundant clones make up 10% to 15% of the sample. The sequenced material came from PBMCs or a T cell subset sorted from them (not recorded which). The receptors originated from an adult woman who had mild COVID-19 (a few samples of this study predate the infection). The sample titles of this study are shuffled in the database, so cell type and time point are left out; the donor was told from shared clones.

The J gene is TRBJ1-1, the V gene TRBV11-2, with 8 bases aligning to TRBD1. Trimming cost V 2 bases and J 2 bases; bases outside gene matches: 7. Germline CDR1 and CDR2: SGHAT and FQNNGV. This CDR3 contains 16 residues. The CDR3 loop is CASSLRTGPLNTEAFF. In DNA, the CDR3 is TGTGCCAGCAGCTTAAGGACAGGGCCCCTTAACACTGAAGCTTTCTTT.

This clonotype was observed a handful of times. The genes are TRBV5-1 and TRBJ2-7; tentatively, D is TRBD2 (6 bases). CDR1 is SGHRS, CDR2 YFSETQ, per germline. There are 14 residues in the CDR3. Trimming took off 4 bases at V and 3 bases at J, with 14 bases between the two ends. The CDR3 here is CASSRRGNNYEQYF. The DNA of the CDR3 is TGCGCCAGCAGCAGGCGGGGAAACAACTACGAGCAGTACTTC.

This clonotype was recorded at least ten times. V is TRBV12-3 or TRBV12-4 and J is TRBJ2-1; 7 nucleotides line up with TRBD2. V gave up 7 bases and J gave up 4 bases; unmatched junction bases: 4. This CDR3 is 13 amino acids long. The chain's CDR3 is CASKRGTYNEQFF. CDR3 bases: TGTGCCAGCAAGCGGGGCACTTACAATGAGCAGTTCTTC.

This rearrangement joins TRBV2 to TRBJ2-7; D possibly corresponds to TRBD2 (6 bases). Germline loops: CDR1 SNHLY, CDR2 FYNNEI. Trimming shortened V by 6 bases and J by 5 bases, and 17 bases separated the two germline ends. This CDR3 has 14 amino acids. The CDR3 reads CASSQLASGDEQYF. The CDR3 coding sequence is TGTGCCAGCAGCCAACTAGCTTCGGGGGACGAGCAGTACTTC.

This clonotype turned up a few times. V and J are TRBV12-3 or TRBV12-4 and TRBJ1-2, with 8 positions matching TRBD1. The junction had 5 bases not matched to a gene; V was cut back by 2 bases and J by 3 bases. The CDR3 spans 15 residues. The DNA for the CDR3 is TGTGCCAGCAGTTTATTAACAGGGGGTCACTATGGCTACACCTTC. Residues: CASSLLTGGHYGYTF.

The rearrangement links TRBV6-4 to TRBJ2-3, with no clear D. V dropped 2 bases and J dropped 2 bases, with 5 bases sitting between them. CDR1 is MRHNA and CDR2 is SNTAGT in the germline V gene. The CDR3 loop spans 13 amino acids. The CDR3 nucleotides read TGTGCCAGCAGTGACGGGAACACAGATACGCAGTATTTT. It yields the protein CASSDGNTDTQYF.

This clonotype has only a few counts. This chain uses TRBV20-1 with TRBJ1-1, with a possible D match to TRBD1 (5 bases). The germline gives CDR1 DFQATT, CDR2 SNEGSKA (reference sequence). V was shortened by 5 bases and J by 0 bases, with 10 bases between the two germline ends. The CDR3 has 13 residues. CDR3 region: CSAAWGMNTEAFF. DNA for the CDR3: TGCAGTGCTGCCTGGGGGATGAACACTGAAGCTTTCTTT.

The rearrangement links TRBV4-2 to TRBJ2-2; 12 bases align to TRBD2. The ends lost 1 base at V and 6 bases at J; junction bases unmatched: 6. The CDR3 consists of 17 residues. Per germline, CDR1 LGHNA and CDR2 YNFKEQ. This CDR3 reads CASSQVTSGSGAGELFF. The DNA of the CDR3 is TGTGCCAGCAGCCAAGTGACTAGCGGGAGTGGGGCCGGGGAGCTGTTTTTT.

The gene calls are TRBV4-3 and TRBJ1-1, with 10 bases that match TRBD1. The CDR3 is 14 amino acids. CDR1 LGHNA and CDR2 YSLEER come from the germline V gene. The junction had 3 bases not matched to a gene; V was cut back by 3 bases and J by 5 bases. The CDR3 DNA sequence: TGCGCCAGCAGCCAGGACAGGGGGAGGACTGAAGCTTTCTTT. Amino acid sequence: CASSQDRGRTEAFF.

The chain carries TRBV21-1 and TRBJ2-5; the table names TRBD2, a call not compared with the DNA. TRBV21-1 represents a pseudogene. CDR3 length equals 16 residues. In nucleotides, the CDR3 is TGTGCCAGCAGCAAAGTGGTAGCGGGAGCACAGGAGACCCAGTACTTC. Amino acid sequence: CASSKVVAGAQETQYF.

The chain combines TRBV12-3 or TRBV12-4 with TRBJ1-2, with D maybe TRBD1 (5 bases). This CDR3 spans 14 amino acids. V lost 1 base and J lost 2, with 8 bases in between. CDR3 nucleotides: TGTGCCAGCAGTTTAGGGAGGGGAAACTATGGCTACACCTTC. Residues: CASSLGRGNYGYTF.

This clonotype came up a few times. The chain employs TRBV6-5 and TRBJ1-2; 7 bases map to TRBD1. The CDR3 loop spans 15 amino acids. The V gene end was trimmed by 7 bases and the J gene end by 2 bases; junction bases not matched to a gene: 10. Germline CDR1 is MNHEY and CDR2 is SVGAGI. CDR3 loop: CASTDRDRVNYGYTF. CDR3 sequence (DNA): TGTGCCAGCACCGACCGGGACAGAGTCAACTATGGCTACACCTTC.

The chain joins TRBV11-3 to TRBJ2-5; TRBD1 aligns across 8 bases. V lost 7 bases, J lost 5 bases, and 12 bases stayed unmatched. Germline V CDR1 and CDR2: SGHNT, YENEEA. CDR3 length equals 15 residues. CDR3 protein: CASTRMAGGRETQYF. DNA for the CDR3: TGTGCCAGCACCAGAATGGCAGGGGGCAGGGAGACCCAGTACTTC. Supplemented by reference TRBV11-3 and TRBJ2-5, the full variable domain reads EAGVVQSPRYKIIEKKQPVAFWCNPISGHNTLYWYLQNLGQGPELLIRYENEEAVDDSQLPKDRFSAERLKGVDSTLKIQPAELGDSAVYLCASTRMAGGRETQYFGPGTRLLVL.

The chain has TRBV3-1 and TRBJ1-1; 8 bases are shared with TRBD1. V lost 4 bases to trimming and J lost 4 bases; unmatched junction nucleotides: 14. CDR1 LGHDT and CDR2 YNNKEL come from the germline V gene (reference sequence). The CDR3 has 17 residues. CDR3 sequence (DNA): TGTGCCAGCAGCCCAAGAGGACCAGGGGGCTTCGGCACTGAAGCTTTCTTT. This codes for CASSPRGPGGFGTEAFF.

This clonotype was picked up many times. The J gene is TRBJ2-1, the V gene TRBV2; 7 nucleotides align to TRBD2. The V gene's germline CDR1 is SNHLY and CDR2 FYNNEI. The CDR3 has 12 amino acids. The junction had 7 bases not matched to a gene; V was cut back by 7 bases and J by 10 bases. For the CDR3, the DNA is TGTGCCAGCAATAGGGACGGGAGGGAGCAGTTCTTC. This sequence encodes CASNRDGREQFF.

This clonotype was recorded a few times. This CDR3 is CASSLTGARNQPQHF. DNA for the CDR3: TGTGCCAGCAGTTTAACGGGGGCGCGGAATCAGCCCCAGCATTTT. The chain combines TRBV28 with TRBJ1-5, with a possible D match to TRBD1 (6 bases). Germline lookup yields CDR1 MDHEN and CDR2 SYDVKM. CDR3 size: 15 residues. The V end was cut by 2 bases, the J end by 4 bases, with 12 bases between.

In its sample, this clonotype was seen many times. The CDR3 DNA is TGCGCCAGCAGCTGGGACAGCCCCTACAATGAGCAGTTCTTC. Translated, it gives CASSWDSPYNEQFF. The V and J genes are TRBV5-1 and TRBJ2-1, with TRBD1 identical over 7 bases. This CDR3 has 14 amino acids. Germline V CDR1 and CDR2: SGHRS, YFSETQ. J lost 2 bases, V lost 3 bases, and 2 bases had no gene match.

This clonotype has a handful of counts. This chain links TRBV6-5 with TRBJ2-5, with 8 bases fitting TRBD2. The CDR3 spans 15 residues. Germline values: CDR1 MNHEY, CDR2 SVGAGI. The junction had 7 bases not matched to a gene; V was cut back by 2 bases and J by 5 bases. DNA of the CDR3: TGTGCCAGCAGTTACCGACTAGCGCGTCGGGAGACCCAGTACTTC. Amino acid sequence: CASSYRLARRETQYF.

This clonotype was observed a few times. The chain links TRBV29-1 to TRBJ2-2, with unresolved D. Trimming took off 8 bases at V and 5 bases at J, with 12 bases between the two ends. Germline lookup yields CDR1 SQVTM and CDR2 ANQGSEA. This CDR3 is built from 12 residues. The CDR3 loop is CSIGSSTGELFF. The CDR3 nucleotides are TGCAGCATAGGCAGCTCGACCGGGGAGCTGTTTTTT.

The sample holds many counts of this clonotype. The rearrangement uses TRBV7-9 and TRBJ2-5; TRBD1 agrees at 9 bases. CDR1 SEHNR and CDR2 FQNEAQ come from the germline V gene (reference sequence). The V and J ends lost 5 bases and 3 bases, in that order; junction bases with no gene match: 4. This CDR3 has 14 amino acids. The CDR3 DNA reads TGTGCCAGCAGCCCGGGACAGGGTAAAGAGACCCAGTACTTC. Translated, it gives CASSPGQGKETQYF.

This clonotype was seen only a few times. This chain joins TRBV4-1 and TRBJ1-6; 8 bases agree with TRBD1. The CDR3 contains 15 residues. V was pared by 1 base and J by 5 bases, with 1 base of the junction left unmatched. Per the germline V gene, CDR1 is MGHRA and CDR2 is YSYEKL. CDR3 region: CASSQGDRNNSPLHF. In DNA form, the CDR3 reads TGCGCCAGCAGCCAAGGGGACAGGAATAATTCACCCCTCCACTTT.

This clonotype was observed a single time. This chain connects TRBV7-2 to TRBJ2-1, with no clear D. The V end was cut by 1 base, the J end by 2 bases, with 6 bases between. The CDR3 spans 14 residues. Germline V gene sequence: CDR1 SGHTA, CDR2 FQGNSA. CDR3 nucleotide sequence: TGTGCCAGCAGCTTAGAAACAGCCTACAATGAGCAGTTCTTC. This translates into CASSLETAYNEQFF.

This clonotype was observed a few times. The V gene is TRBV7-9, the J gene TRBJ1-2; 7 bases match TRBD1. The V and J ends lost 5 bases and 0 bases, in that order; junction bases with no gene match: 6. From germline, CDR1 is SEHNR and CDR2 FQNEAQ (reference sequence). This CDR3 region has 15 residues. The CDR3 nucleotides read TGTGCCAGCAGCCGAGGACAGGTTCCTAACTATGGCTACACCTTC. It encodes CASSRGQVPNYGYTF.

This clonotype was seen many times. This chain links TRBV4-3 with TRBJ2-2; D is uncertain. The V gene lost 4 bases and the J gene lost 8 bases, with 8 bases spanning the gap. The CDR3 spans 12 residues. Germline-derived CDR1 and CDR2 are LGHNA and YSLEER. Written as DNA, the CDR3 is TGCGCCAGCAGCCCGTCGGATGGGGAGCTGTTTTTT. This gives the protein CASSPSDGELFF.

This clonotype has just a few counts. The V gene is TRBV27, the J gene TRBJ1-4, with D tentatively TRBD1 (5 bases). V lost 1 base to trimming and J lost 2 bases, with 11 bases between them. This CDR3 is built from 16 residues. Germline values: CDR1 MNHEY, CDR2 SMNVEV (reference sequence). The CDR3 nucleotides are TGTGCCAGCAGTTTATTCGGGGCGCGGACTAATGAAAAACTGTTTTTT. Amino acid sequence: CASSLFGARTNEKLFF.

The rearrangement links TRBV6-4 to TRBJ2-4, with 9 bases lining up with TRBD1. V dropped 6 bases and J dropped 6; count of bases not matched to a gene: 9. Germline values: CDR1 MRHNA, CDR2 SNTAGT. The CDR3 runs to 15 residues. CDR3 DNA sequence: TGTGCCAGCAGCGGGGACAGGGCAATTTTAAACATTCAGTACTTC. This gives the protein CASSGDRAILNIQYF.

This sequence joins TRBV5-5 and TRBJ2-6; no clear D. Between the trimmed V and J ends, which lost 2 bases and 0 bases, there was a span of 9 bases. The CDR3 has 16 amino acids. CDR1 and CDR2 (germline): SGHKS, YYEKEE (reference sequence). CDR3 coding DNA: TGTGCCAGCAGCTTAGGAGCTTCCTCTGGGGCCAACGTCCTGACTTTC. Translated: CASSLGASSGANVLTF.